This entry concerns a single T cell receptor beta chain. These data belong to a study of control samples from healthy donors and cancer patients. CDR1 and CDR2 (germline): SGHTA, FQGNSA. Trimming took off 4 bases at V and 3 bases at J, with 4 bases between the two ends. The CDR3 is 12 residues long. The method was immunoSEQ multiplex PCR; TCRdb's version includes in-frame clones alone and lacks a portion of them. This table has some 410,000 clones, 75% to 95% appearing once. The sequenced material came from PBMCs. This TCR was recovered from a man aged 40-50 years with head and neck cancer. The genes are TRBV7-2 and TRBJ1-5, with D hard to call. The CDR3 nucleotides read TGTGCCAGCAGCTCGAACAATCAGCCCCAGCATTTT. Protein product: CASSSNNQPQHF. The full variable domain, completed using reference TRBV7-2 and TRBJ1-5, is GAGVSQSPSNKVTEKGKDVELRCDPISGHTALYWYRQSLGQGLEFLIYFQGNSAPDKSGLPSDRFSAERTGGSVSTLTIQRTQQEDSAVYLCASSSNNQPQHFGDGTRLSIL.